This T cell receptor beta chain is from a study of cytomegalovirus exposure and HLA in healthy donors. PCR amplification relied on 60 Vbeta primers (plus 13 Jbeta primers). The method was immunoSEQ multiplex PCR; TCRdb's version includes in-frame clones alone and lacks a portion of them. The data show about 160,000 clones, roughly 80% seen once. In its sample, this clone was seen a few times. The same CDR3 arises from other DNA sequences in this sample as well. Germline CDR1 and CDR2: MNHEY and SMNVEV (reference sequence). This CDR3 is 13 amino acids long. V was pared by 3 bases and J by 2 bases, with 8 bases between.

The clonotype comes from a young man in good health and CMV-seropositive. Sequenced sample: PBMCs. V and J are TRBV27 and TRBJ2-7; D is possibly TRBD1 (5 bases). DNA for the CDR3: TGTGCCAGCAGTTTGCAGGGTCCCTACGAGCAGTACTTC. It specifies CASSLQGPYEQYF.